The clone carrying this TCR beta chain was seen just once. Recruitment covered about two dozen US areas and drew participants whose ages spanned roughly 18 to 100 years. V was clipped by 8 bases and J by 5 bases, with 13 bases between them. Germline V CDR1 and CDR2: MNHEY, SVGAGI. The CDR3 length is 13 residues. This entry belongs to a study of blood T cell repertoires in COVID-19. Overall study context: Samples of COVID-19 (acute and convalescent) were obtained from the United States, Italy and Spain.

Sequencing used immunoSEQ multiplex PCR; TCRdb keeps in-frame clones, though not all of them. The table includes 200,000 to 300,000 clones, approximately 88% detected once. The TCR originated in a woman between 35 and 50 years old with acute COVID-19. Sequenced sample: PBMCs or T cells enriched from blood (not recorded which). The rearrangement links TRBV6-5 to TRBJ1-5, with D perhaps TRBD1 (5 bases). Here the CDR3 reads CASRETVDQPQHF. The CDR3 DNA reads TGTGCCAGCCGGGAGACAGTCGATCAGCCCCAGCATTTT.